The rows below give T cell receptor beta chains drawn from one sample of a study of blood T cell repertoires in COVID-19. Profiling relied on immunoSEQ multiplex PCR, and the TCRdb table lists in-frame clones only, not all of them. This table has about 160,000 clones, about 85% appearing once. Sequenced material: peripheral blood. These receptors were collected from a man in his forties or fifties with acute or convalescent COVID-19. Each CDR3 is given without its conserved first and last residue. Each record gives: D gene, J gene, V gene, CDR3 protein. D genes are given only for firm matches.

>TRBD1|TRBJ1-5|TRBV7-9
ASSSTGGAQPQH
>NA|TRBJ1-5|TRBV5-1
ASSYDGNQPQH
>NA|TRBJ1-1|TRBV2
ASKGGEGTEAF
>NA|TRBJ2-5|TRBV7-2
ASSFVGAQY
>NA|TRBJ2-7|TRBV5-1
ASSLRGGSYEQY
>NA|TRBJ1-5|TRBV27
ASSFGGGGNQPQH
>TRBD1|TRBJ2-7|TRBV2
ASTSTRGREQY
>TRBD1|TRBJ1-1|TRBV6-5
ASRPTGGNTEAF
>NA|TRBJ2-3|TRBV29-1
SVSGRITDTQY
>NA|TRBJ2-7|TRBV7-9
ASSFPFGGYEQY
>TRBD1|TRBJ2-1|TRBV7-7
ASSKGQGGDEQF
>TRBD1|TRBJ1-2|TRBV5-6
ASSLDPRGAGGGYT
>NA|TRBJ2-1|TRBV25-1
ALSPTPYPYNEQF
>TRBD2|TRBJ2-5|TRBV11-2
ASSLARGLYQETQY
>NA|TRBJ2-1|TRBV4-1
ASRHTDSFSYNEQF
>NA|TRBJ1-1|TRBV3-1/TRBV3-2
ASSQASGSTEAF
>TRBD1|TRBJ1-2|TRBV19
ASSLPGTGAGYT
>NA|TRBJ2-7|TRBV3-1/TRBV3-2
ASEGVTYEQY
>TRBD2|TRBJ2-5|TRBV6-5
ASLWTSEYETQY
>NA|TRBJ1-5|TRBV2
ASSGGGPREPQH
>TRBD1|TRBJ2-2|TRBV5-6
ASSIQGAGELF
>TRBD1|TRBJ2-7|TRBV27
ASSLIGTGAYEQY
>NA|TRBJ2-1|TRBV6-1
ASSELGFRGNEQF
>TRBD1|TRBJ2-3|TRBV10-3
AISAGGSADTQY
>NA|TRBJ1-5|TRBV4-1
ASSPDPSQPQH
>TRBD1|TRBJ1-2|TRBV6-5
ASSYRQGSLDGYT
>NA|TRBJ2-2|TRBV9
ASNYRGGNTGELF
>TRBD2|TRBJ2-5|TRBV27
ASSGLASQETQY
>NA|TRBJ1-1|TRBV27
ASSSPGLVTEAF
>TRBD1|TRBJ1-1|TRBV27
ASRRQGATEAF
>NA|TRBJ1-4|TRBV7-9
ASSLGLVDEKLF
>TRBD1|TRBJ2-7|TRBV19
ATATGANYEQY
>TRBD1|TRBJ1-5|TRBV6-2/TRBV6-3
ASSQGDRVYQPQH
>NA|TRBJ2-1|TRBV30
AWSAIYNEQF
>TRBD1|TRBJ1-4|TRBV7-9
ASSRDSEIPEKLF
>TRBD2|TRBJ2-1|TRBV6-2/TRBV6-3
ASSVGLAGEQF
>TRBD2|TRBJ2-3|TRBV14
ASSQDRAGGQDTQY
>TRBD1|TRBJ1-2|TRBV18
ASSPMGTGAPAGYT
>TRBD1|TRBJ2-1|TRBV2
ASRGPGQGVGNEQF
>TRBD1|TRBJ2-1|TRBV4-1
ASSQQGVYNEQF
>TRBD1|TRBJ1-2|TRBV5-6
ASSWTGLGYT